This T cell receptor (beta chain) is drawn from a study of blood T cells in healthy people across ages (dated by TCRdb to about 2015). For the wider study: In model experiments, roughly one uniquely barcoded TCR beta cDNA molecule per two T cells was captured by template switching. To avoid experimental bias, donors of different ages were distributed randomly across sequencing lanes. Donors were grouped into four age groups: young (average approximately 16 years), middle-aged (39), aged (about 60) and long-lived (approximately 82). Using the same blood draw, the study looked at two additional independent replicas of 1 million unique cDNA reads for two donors, one aged 18 to 30 and the other aged 80 or older. The study measured age-related changes in TCR beta repertoire diversity using deep sequencing normalized with unique cDNA molecular identifiers. Overall study results and their limits: There was a strong correlation between observed TCR beta diversity and the percentage of naive T cells measured by flow cytometry. As age increased, observed TCR beta diversity per million T cells dropped in a roughly linear way, and a significant reduction was already evident by age 40. Estimates of total diversity based on one million sequenced T cells were considered lower bounds and underestimates. The long-lived group showed more naive CD4+ T cells, fewer expanded clones and increased TCR diversity than the aged group, suggesting age selection. Because donor CMV infection status was unknown, age-related changes in expanded clonotypes were potentially confounded. Bulk unsorted PBMC profiling prevented conclusive comparison of naive and antigen-experienced compartments.

This clonotype was seen a few times. No antigen is known for it. Base qualities are not at hand, and no much larger clone is one base apart. The library was made by 5' RACE. The instrument was an Illumina HiSeq 2500. A second PCR of about 6 to 11 cycles was run with a J-beta primer mix and a sample-barcoded 5' primer. A template-switch 5' adaptor carrying 12 random nucleotides introduced a unique molecular identifier onto each TCR beta cDNA molecule. Each sample yielded at least 2.5 million CDR3-containing paired-end reads. First-strand cDNA synthesis was performed from all RNA using the Mint cDNA synthesis kit, with priming by a TRBC-specific oligonucleotide. All cDNA was treated with uracil-DNA glycosylase and then went through a first 18-cycle PCR with the universal primers M1SS and BC2_uni_R. The source study handled its data this way. For normalization, 1 million high-quality reads were randomly selected from each sample, with every read carrying a distinct molecular identifier. Reads sharing molecular identifiers were discarded rather than binned into consensus sequences. MiTCR, run with a Q25 quality threshold and the strictest error-elimination algorithm, handled CDR3 identification, clonotype clustering and error correction. A nonparametric unseen species model with Euler transformation was used to estimate lower-bound total TCR beta diversity. The raw public data were reprocessed by TCRdb itself: fastp quality trimming at Q25, MiXCR clonotype calling, in-frame beta chains only. Each CDR3 protein gets just one entry, which takes the most common genes and DNA from the rows behind it. These V and J calls rely on TCRdb rather than the paper's analysis. This sample lists around 800,000 distinct CDR3 sequences; roughly 60% were detected once. The top ten clones comprise about 30% of the sample.

The donors were roughly 38 Caucasian individuals from Russia, aged 6 to 90 years, who were systemically healthy. Around 9.8 milliliters of peripheral blood were collected from each donor into EDTA-treated Vacutainer tubes. Ficoll-Paque density-gradient centrifugation was used to isolate PBMCs, with at least 7 million obtained per sample. Trizol reagent was used to extract total RNA from PBMCs, with at least 6 micrograms per sample. Naive CD45RAhigh/CD27high T cell percentages were measured by flow cytometry on a PBMC aliquot from every donor. Sequencing was carried out using blood. This clonotype was obtained from a man aged 30 to 45 in good health.

The DNA sequence follows: TGTGCCAGCAGTTTAGAGGTTTATGAGACCCAGTACTTC. It codes for CASSLEVYETQYF. Rearrangement joined TRBV12-3 or TRBV12-4 to TRBJ2-5; no D gene can be assigned with confidence. From the cysteine through the phenylalanine, the CDR3 covers 13 amino acids. Only CDR3 DNA remains: 39 bases, in frame from the first base. The trim is 1 base for V and 5 bases for J, with a gap of 8 bases between the germline ends.